This TCR beta chain was documented in a study of T cells and Merkel cell carcinoma outcomes. Study-wide results and limits: Reportedly, T-cell repertoire with density predicts Merkel cell carcinoma outcomes.

Data came from immunoSEQ multiplex PCR; TCRdb stores just in-frame clones and leaves some out. The sample contains about 19,000 clones, approximately 80% of which appear only once. Germline-derived CDR1 and CDR2 are SGHVS and FNYEAQ. J gave up 2 bases and V 0 bases, and 2 bases lay outside the gene matches. CDR3 size: 15 residues. This clone was detected a few times. Its antigen is unknown. The clonotype was recovered from a human donor with Merkel cell carcinoma. Input material: tumor tissue from Merkel cell carcinoma. The V call is TRBV7-6, the J call TRBJ2-3; 7 nucleotides agree with TRBD2. The CDR3 DNA reads TGTGCCAGCAGCTTAGCGGGGGGGACCACAGATACGCAGTATTTT. This sequence encodes CASSLAGGTTDTQYF.